These 17 T cell receptor beta chains share one sample of origin, sequenced in a study of cytomegalovirus exposure and HLA in healthy donors. The PCR had 60 Vbeta and 13 Jbeta primers. Assay: immunoSEQ multiplex PCR; the TCRdb copy retains only in-frame clones and omits some. The table lists roughly 190,000 clones, around three quarters of them singletons. The sequenced sample was PBMCs. The receptors originated from a woman aged 50 to 60 in good health and CMV-seronegative.

The V and J genes are TRBV4-2 and TRBJ2-1, with no clear D. Germline V gene lookup returns CDR1 LGHNA and CDR2 YNFKEQ. V lost 2 bases and J lost 0, with 8 bases in between. CDR3 size: 15 residues. The CDR3 nucleotides are TGTGCCAGCAGCCAATCTCATAGCTCCTACAATGAGCAGTTCTTC. This codes for CASSQSHSSYNEQFF.

This clone was observed once. The gene calls are TRBV7-2 and TRBJ1-1, with D maybe TRBD1 (5 bases). V lost 2 bases and J 4 bases, leaving 14 bases between the germline ends. Germline lookup yields CDR1 SGHTA and CDR2 FQGNSA. This CDR3 is 15 amino acids long. The CDR3 reads CASSLLGQGGTEAFF. The CDR3 nucleotides read TGTGCCAGCAGCTTACTAGGTCAGGGAGGCACTGAAGCTTTCTTT.

In this sample, this clone turned up a few times. The rearrangement uses TRBV15 and TRBJ2-5; 8 positions match TRBD2. The CDR3 loop spans 15 amino acids. V shed 3 bases and J 5 bases; nucleotides not matched to a gene: 8. Germline loops: CDR1 LNHNV, CDR2 YYDKDF (reference sequence). CDR3 sequence reads: CATSSPGTRSETQYF. In DNA, the CDR3 is TGTGCCACCAGCAGTCCCGGGACTAGGAGCGAGACCCAGTACTTC.

The chain uses TRBV25-1 and TRBJ1-1; possibly TRBD1 for D (6 bases). CDR3 length: 14 residues. The V gene's germline CDR1 is MGHDK and CDR2 SYGVNS. V dropped 4 bases and J dropped 6 bases, with 15 bases sitting between them. Here the CDR3 reads CASSGFGQRAEAFF. The CDR3 DNA follows: TGTGCCAGCAGTGGATTTGGACAGAGGGCTGAAGCTTTCTTT.

This chain joins TRBV10-3 and TRBJ2-5; weak D call: TRBD2 (5 bases). The germline CDR1 and CDR2 sequences are ENHRY and SYGVKD. V was clipped by 0 bases and J by 2 bases, with 10 bases between them. The CDR3 runs 15 residues. The CDR3 is CAISESRRGQETQYF. CDR3 nucleotides: TGTGCCATCAGTGAGTCCCGGAGAGGGCAAGAGACCCAGTACTTC.

V is TRBV6-6 and J is TRBJ1-2; TRBD1 might be the D (5 bases). With 5 bases removed from V and 9 bases from J, the gap between germline ends came to 19 bases. There are 14 residues in the CDR3. In germline, CDR1 is MNHNY, CDR2 SVGAGI (reference sequence). The CDR3 reads CASSSPGLVWSYTF. CDR3 nucleotide sequence: TGTGCCAGCAGTAGCCCAGGGTTAGTATGGAGCTACACCTTC.

The J gene is TRBJ2-5, the V gene TRBV5-1; 7 bases map to TRBD2. CDR1 is SGHRS and CDR2 is YFSETQ in the germline V gene. This CDR3 has 14 residues. V was clipped by 4 bases and J by 6 bases; unmatched bases: 9. CDR3 region: CASSQGASGKTQYF. DNA of the CDR3: TGCGCCAGCAGCCAAGGGGCTAGCGGAAAGACCCAGTACTTC.

As concerns this clone: An end of the junction differs from the germline gene, which may be a read error. The same CDR3 can be traced to other DNA sequences in this sample. The rearrangement links TRBV30 to TRBJ2-1; D is perhaps TRBD2 (6 bases). Germline V gives CDR1 GTSNPN, CDR2 SVGIG (reference sequence). This CDR3 has 16 amino acids. For the CDR3, the DNA is TGTGCCTGGAGTGTACGGGGAGGTCAGTCCTACAATGAGCAATTCTTC. It specifies CAWSVRGGQSYNEQFF.

This clone was counted only a few times. V gene TRBV7-8 combines with J gene TRBJ2-7; TRBD1 might be the D (6 bases). Trimming stripped 1 base from V and 5 bases from J, with 12 bases between. Germline V gene lookup returns CDR1 SGHVS and CDR2 FQNEAQ. The CDR3 length is 14 residues. The CDR3 region is CASSLVGTKDEQYF. For the CDR3, the DNA is TGTGCCAGCAGCTTAGTAGGGACAAAGGACGAGCAGTACTTC. The full variable domain, its missing parts supplied by reference TRBV7-8 and TRBJ2-7, is GAGVSQSPRYKVAKRGQDVALRCDPISGHVSLFWYQQALGQGPEFLTYFQNEAQLDKSGLPSDRFFAERPEGSVSTLKIQRTQQEDSAVYLCASSLVGTKDEQYFGPGTRLTVT.

V gene TRBV6-5 combines with J gene TRBJ1-4; D perhaps matches TRBD1 (6 bases). Germline lookup yields CDR1 MNHEY and CDR2 SVGAGI. The CDR3 is made up of 14 amino acids. Trimming shortened V by 9 bases and J by 3 bases, and 14 bases separated the two germline ends. Written as DNA, the CDR3 is TGTGCCAGTAGGACAGTCGGGCCTAATGAAAAACTGTTTTTT. It translates to CASRTVGPNEKLFF.

The chain links TRBV4-3 to TRBJ2-3, with D possibly being TRBD2 (5 bases). The CDR3 has 13 amino acids. V was cut by 2 bases and J by 7 bases, with 10 bases left in between. In germline, CDR1 is LGHNA, CDR2 YSLEER. CDR3 region: CASSQWSGNTQYF. CDR3 DNA: TGCGCCAGCAGCCAATGGAGCGGAAATACGCAGTATTTT.

This chain links TRBV28 with TRBJ1-3; D gene ambiguous. The CDR3 is 16 residues long. Trimming shortened V by 2 bases and J by 0 bases, and 11 bases separated the two germline ends. Germline lookup yields CDR1 MDHEN and CDR2 SYDVKM. The chain's CDR3 is CASSLAAGVSGNTIYF. DNA for the CDR3: TGTGCCAGCAGTTTAGCCGCCGGGGTCTCTGGAAACACCATATATTTT.

The rearrangement links TRBV7-6 to TRBJ2-7; tentative D call: TRBD1 (6 bases). The CDR3 loop spans 16 amino acids. Germline CDR1 SGHVS, CDR2 FNYEAQ. V was pared by 5 bases and J by 2 bases, with 19 bases between. The CDR3 nucleotides read TGTGCCAGCAGCCCCTTAATGGGCAGGGGACCCTACGAGCAGTACTTC. Translated: CASSPLMGRGPYEQYF. Full variable domain (rest looked up from reference TRBV7-6 and TRBJ2-7): GAGVSQSPRYKVTKRGQDVALRCDPISGHVSLYWYRQALGQGPEFLTYFNYEAQQDKSGLPNDRFSAERPEGSISTLTIQRTEQRDSAMYRCASSPLMGRGPYEQYFGPGTRLTVT.

The CDR3 region has the DNA TGTGCCAGCAGCTGGACAGGGGGGTTAGATCAGCCCCAGCATTTT. Protein: CASSWTGGLDQPQHF. The chain joins TRBV6-1 to TRBJ1-5; 10 positions agree with TRBD1. The CDR3 covers 15 residues. CDR1 is MNHNS and CDR2 is SASEGT in the germline V gene. V was pared by 6 bases and J by 5 bases, with 7 bases of the junction left unmatched.

This chain connects TRBV15 to TRBJ1-6; tentatively, D is TRBD1 (6 bases). Trimming took 0 bases from V and 8 from J, leaving 20 bases between them. The CDR3 consists of 18 residues. The V gene's germline CDR1 is LNHNV and CDR2 YYDKDF (reference sequence). The CDR3 spells CATSRDYPTWDIDSPLHF. Written as DNA, the CDR3 is TGTGCCACCAGCAGAGACTACCCCACCTGGGACATAGATTCACCCCTCCACTTT.

With respect to this clone: This same CDR3 is encoded by further DNA sequences in the sample. This rearrangement joins TRBV5-1 to TRBJ2-3; TRBD1 matches 8 bases. The V gene end was trimmed by 2 bases and the J gene end by 2 bases; junction bases not matched to a gene: 4. Looked up from germline, CDR1 is SGHRS and CDR2 is YFSETQ. The CDR3 totals 15 residues. This CDR3 is CASSLGTGYTDTQYF. The CDR3, as DNA: TGCGCCAGCAGCTTAGGGACAGGCTACACAGATACGCAGTATTTT.

This clone was detected a few times. The chain carries TRBV6-5 and TRBJ1-4, with D unresolved. Trimming pared 5 bases from V and 5 bases from J, leaving 12 bases between. CDR3 size: 14 residues. In germline, CDR1 is MNHEY, CDR2 SVGAGI. The CDR3 sequence is CASSETGKNEKLFF. As DNA, the CDR3 is TGTGCCAGCAGTGAAACGGGAAAGAATGAAAAACTGTTTTTT.